The clone carrying this T cell receptor beta chain was observed a few times. Antigen specificity is unknown. The CDR3 totals 12 residues. Germline lookup yields CDR1 ENHRY and CDR2 SYGVKD. This sample is part of a study of response to subunit inactivated influenza vaccine. The study's findings and limits: Authors suggested each seasonal influenza vaccination recruits few new T cells.

TCRdb fed the RT-PCR reads into MiXCR, producing one record per CDR3 protein. The table has 700,000 to 900,000 distinct CDR3 sequences, approximately 22% seen once. The receptor comes from a man aged 50-59 years who received an inactivated influenza vaccine. This specimen consisted of PBMCs from blood, obtained more than 4 days after vaccination. The chain combines TRBV10-3 with TRBJ2-1, with D hard to call. CDR3 region: CATKGGVNEQFF. The CDR3 DNA sequence: TGTGCGACAAAGGGTGGAGTCAATGAGCAGTTCTTC.